Shown below are 24 T cell receptor beta chains from a single sample sequenced in a study of T-cell memory formation after mild COVID-19. TCRdb ran MiXCR on the 5' RACE reads and lists one entry per CDR3 protein. The table has 150,000 to 200,000 distinct CDR3 sequences, roughly a third seen once; the top ten hold 12%. Input material: PBMCs or a T cell subset sorted from them (not recorded which). Receptors originate from an adult woman who had mild COVID-19 (a few samples of this study predate the infection). Cell type and time point are not known.

Concerning this clonotype: Compared with germline, one end of the junction differs, possibly owing to a read error. This chain joins TRBV7-6 and TRBJ1-3, with D hard to call. Germline values: CDR1 SGHVS, CDR2 FNYEAQ. The CDR3 sequence is 15 residues long. DNA for the CDR3: TGTGCCAGCAGCTCCTCGCTAGTCTCAGGAAACACTATATATTTT. Its translation: CASSSSLVSGNTIYF. Full variable domain (outside the CDR3, taken from reference TRBV7-6 and TRBJ1-3): GAGVSQSPRYKVTKRGQDVALRCDPISGHVSLYWYRQALGQGPEFLTYFNYEAQQDKSGLPNDRFSAERPEGSISTLTIQRTEQRDSAMYRCASSSSLVSGNTIYFGEGSWLTVV.

In its sample, this clonotype was seen a few times. The V gene is TRBV2, the J gene TRBJ1-2; D gene unclear. This CDR3 comprises 12 residues. Germline values: CDR1 SNHLY, CDR2 FYNNEI. The germline V and J ends were trimmed by 4 bases and 4 bases, with 7 bases remaining between them. The CDR3 reads CASSATSYGYTF. CDR3 sequence (DNA): TGTGCCAGCAGTGCGACAAGCTATGGCTACACCTTC.

This clonotype was counted only a few times. The J gene is TRBJ2-7, the V gene TRBV5-1; D remains ambiguous. Germline-derived CDR1 and CDR2 are SGHRS and YFSETQ. V gave up 0 bases and J gave up 2 bases, with 12 bases separating them. The CDR3 is 15 amino acids. The DNA for the CDR3 is TGCGCCAGCAGCTTGGCCCGGAACGGTCCCTACGAGCAGTACTTC. It translates to CASSLARNGPYEQYF.

The V gene is TRBV6-2 or TRBV6-3, the J gene TRBJ1-5; D might be TRBD1 (5 bases). The CDR3 length is 15 residues. CDR1 is MNHEY and CDR2 is SVGEGT in the germline V gene. Trimming removed 6 bases from V and 0 bases from J, with 12 bases in between. The CDR3 DNA follows: TGTGCCAGCAGAGTGGACAACCTTAGCAATCAGCCCCAGCATTTT. This sequence encodes CASRVDNLSNQPQHF.

This clonotype has more than one count but fewer than ten. The genes are TRBV6-5 and TRBJ2-4, with D hard to call. Germline loops: CDR1 MNHEY, CDR2 SVGAGI. This CDR3 region has 12 residues. V was shortened by 2 bases and J by 9 bases, with 8 bases between the two germline ends. CDR3 residues: CASSYPGGIQYF. In DNA form, the CDR3 reads TGTGCCAGCAGTTACCCCGGTGGCATTCAGTACTTC.

This clonotype was recorded many times. The chain recombines TRBV9 with TRBJ1-4, with 7 bases fitting TRBD1. V was pared by 5 bases and J by 5 bases, with 9 bases of the junction left unmatched. Germline V gene lookup returns CDR1 SGDLS and CDR2 YYNGEE. The length of the CDR3 is 15 residues. CDR3 region: CASSPTGTANEKLFF. The CDR3 DNA is TGTGCCAGCAGTCCTACCGGGACAGCGAATGAAAAACTGTTTTTT.

The chain recombines TRBV11-2 with TRBJ2-2, with unresolved D. The germline V gene encodes CDR1 SGHAT and CDR2 FQNNGV. The CDR3 consists of 13 residues. The V gene lost 7 bases and the J gene lost 4 bases, with 10 bases spanning the gap. DNA of the CDR3: TGTGCCAGCAAACGTGCCGCCACCGGGGAGCTGTTTTTT. It is translated as CASKRAATGELFF. The full variable domain, rest sourced from reference TRBV11-2 and TRBJ2-2, is EAGVAQSPRYKIIEKRQSVAFWCNPISGHATLYWYQQILGQGPKLLIQFQNNGVVDDSQLPKDRFSAERLKGVDSTLKIQPAKLEDSAVYLCASKRAATGELFFGEGSRLTVL.

This chain joins TRBV11-3 and TRBJ1-1, with a tentative D call TRBD1 (5 bases). CDR3 size: 15 residues. V was pared by 3 bases and J by 1 base, with 12 bases between. Germline V CDR1 and CDR2: SGHNT, YENEEA. The CDR3 region is CASSLGRGENTEAFF. In DNA, the CDR3 is TGTGCCAGCAGCTTGGGCCGGGGGGAGAACACTGAAGCTTTCTTT.

This clonotype was seen more than once but under ten times. One end of the junction does not line up with germline, which may come from a read error. The chain recombines TRBV5-1 with TRBJ2-6; no clear D gene. This CDR3 has 13 residues. Germline assignment: CDR1 SGHRS and CDR2 YFSETQ. CDR3 sequence reads: CASRLSGANVLTF. Written as DNA, the CDR3 is TGCGCCAGCCGCTTGTCTGGGGCCAACGTCCTGACTTTC. Filled out from reference TRBV5-1 and TRBJ2-6, the complete variable domain reads KAGVTQTPRYLIKTRGQQVTLSCSPISGHRSVSWYQQTPGQGLQFLFEYFSETQRNKGNFPGRFSGRQFSNSRSEMNVSTLELGDSALYLCASRLSGANVLTFGAGSRLTVL.

This clonotype was counted a few times. The CDR3 loop reads CSAMGQGVTNTGELFF. CDR3 sequence (DNA): TGCAGCGCCATGGGACAGGGGGTTACGAACACCGGGGAGCTGTTTTTT. The chain combines TRBV29-1 with TRBJ2-2; 11 bases fit TRBD1. Germline V gene lookup returns CDR1 SQVTM and CDR2 ANQGSEA. Trimming cost V 7 bases and J 0 bases; bases outside gene matches: 7. The CDR3 loop spans 16 amino acids.

The chain has TRBV20-1 and TRBJ2-1; 14 bases line up with TRBD2. Germline assignment: CDR1 DFQATT and CDR2 SNEGSKA (reference sequence). The CDR3 length is 19 residues. Trimming cost V 6 bases and J 4 bases; bases outside gene matches: 17. In DNA form, the CDR3 reads TGCAGTGCCGTTAGTAACTTCGGACTAGCGGGAGGATCATACAATGAGCAGTTCTTC. Translating it yields CSAVSNFGLAGGSYNEQFF.

The rearrangement links TRBV5-6 to TRBJ2-1; TRBD1 might be the D (5 bases). Trimming shortened V by 0 bases and J by 6 bases, and 16 bases separated the two germline ends. Germline assignment: CDR1 SGHDT and CDR2 YYEEEE. CDR3 length equals 16 residues. The CDR3 coding sequence is TGTGCCAGCAGCTTGGGGGAACGGACAAGGGCCAATGAGCAGTTCTTC. Residues: CASSLGERTRANEQFF.

The CDR3 region is CASSPGLAVNEQYF. In nucleotides, the CDR3 is TGTGCCAGCAGCCCGGGACTAGCGGTAAACGAGCAGTACTTC. The V call is TRBV7-9, the J call TRBJ2-7; 11 positions agree with TRBD2. CDR1 is SEHNR, CDR2 FQNEAQ, per germline (reference sequence). V was pared by 5 bases and J by 5 bases, with 5 bases of the junction left unmatched. The CDR3 runs to 14 residues.

This clonotype was seen a few times. The CDR3 sequence is CATSDAWVAGTGELFF. The CDR3 DNA is TGTGCCACCAGTGATGCCTGGGTCGCGGGGACCGGGGAGCTGTTTTTT. This chain links TRBV24-1 with TRBJ2-2; tentative D call: TRBD2 (6 bases). V lost 3 bases and J 5 bases, leaving 15 bases between the germline ends. Germline V gives CDR1 KGHDR, CDR2 SFDVKD. The CDR3 sequence is 16 residues long.

A few counts support this clonotype. The V gene is TRBV6-1, the J gene TRBJ1-1; D call uncertain. Germline V lookup: CDR1 MNHNS, CDR2 SASEGT. CDR3 length equals 13 residues. The germline V and J ends were trimmed by 3 bases and 0 bases, with 5 bases remaining between them. This CDR3 reads CASSDVMNTEAFF. The CDR3, as DNA: TGTGCCAGCAGTGATGTGATGAACACTGAAGCTTTCTTT.

In its sample, this clonotype was seen a few times. The V gene is TRBV4-1, the J gene TRBJ2-7; the D gene could be TRBD1 or TRBD2 (5 bases each). CDR1 is MGHRA, CDR2 YSYEKL, per germline. V was pared by 4 bases and J by 5 bases, with 12 bases between. This CDR3 is 13 amino acids long. CDR3: CASSLQGSDEQYF. In nucleotides, the CDR3 is TGCGCCAGCAGCCTCCAGGGTAGCGACGAGCAGTACTTC.

This clonotype was found a few times. The chain carries TRBV7-9 and TRBJ2-3; D ambiguous. CDR3 size: 14 residues. The germline V gene has CDR1 SEHNR and CDR2 FQNEAQ (reference sequence). Trimming removed 1 base at V and 5 bases at J, with 10 bases between. CDR3 sequence (DNA): TGTGCCAGCAGCTTAGGGGTTGGAGTAGATACGCAGTATTTT. Its protein is CASSLGVGVDTQYF.

This clonotype was counted between two and nine times. V is TRBV27 and J is TRBJ2-1; maybe TRBD2 (5 bases). Trimming pared 5 bases from V and 0 bases from J, leaving 11 bases between. Looked up from germline, CDR1 is MNHEY and CDR2 is SMNVEV (reference sequence). The CDR3 length is 15 residues. The CDR3, as DNA: TGTGCCAGCAGTCTAACTAGTTTCTCCTACAATGAGCAGTTCTTC. It codes for CASSLTSFSYNEQFF.

The chain employs TRBV18 and TRBJ1-1; D call uncertain. CDR3 length equals 15 residues. The germline V and J ends were trimmed by 5 bases and 2 bases, with 15 bases remaining between them. Germline V gives CDR1 KGHSH, CDR2 LQKENI. This chain's CDR3 is CASSDMLMSNTEAFF. The CDR3 DNA is TGTGCCAGCTCAGACATGCTCATGAGTAACACTGAAGCTTTCTTT.

The chain employs TRBV20-1 and TRBJ2-3, with D possibly being TRBD1 or TRBD2 (5 bases each). Germline assignment: CDR1 DFQATT and CDR2 SNEGSKA (reference sequence). The V end lost 6 bases, the J end lost 4 bases, and 23 bases lay between the germline ends. This CDR3 is built from 16 residues. CDR3 bases: TGCAGTGCCCGACCCCGGGACCACAAAGGCTCAGATACGCAGTATTTT. Amino acid sequence: CSARPRDHKGSDTQYF.

The chain couples TRBV29-1 to TRBJ2-6; D is undetermined. Germline loops: CDR1 SQVTM, CDR2 ANQGSEA. The CDR3 length is 14 residues. Trimming left V 6 bases short and J 2 bases short, with 11 bases between. The CDR3 nucleotides read TGCAGCGTCACGGACGCTACTGGGGCCAACGTCCTGACTTTC. Translating it yields CSVTDATGANVLTF. Full variable domain (missing parts from reference TRBV29-1 and TRBJ2-6): SAVISQKPSRDICQRGTSLTIQCQVDSQVTMMFWYRQQPGQSLTLIATANQGSEATYESGFVIDKFPISRPNLTFSTLTVSNMSPEDSSIYLCSVTDATGANVLTFGAGSRLTVL.

This clonotype was detected a few times. The CDR3 loop is CASSSAIAGETQYF. The CDR3 bases are TGTGCCAGCAGCTCCGCGATAGCCGGAGAGACCCAGTACTTC. The chain recombines TRBV5-5 with TRBJ2-5; D is unclear. Germline V CDR1 and CDR2: SGHKS, YYEKEE (reference sequence). The CDR3 is 14 residues long. With 3 bases removed from V and 4 bases from J, the gap between germline ends came to 13 bases.

The rearrangement uses TRBV5-6 and TRBJ2-1; D possibly corresponds to TRBD2 (6 bases). Germline V lookup: CDR1 SGHDT, CDR2 YYEEEE. This CDR3 is built from 15 residues. Deletions cut 4 bases from V and 4 bases from J, with 15 bases between. CDR3: CASSPSGTPYNEQFF. The DNA for the CDR3 is TGTGCCAGCAGCCCATCCGGGACTCCGTACAATGAGCAGTTCTTC.

In this sample, this clonotype turned up many times. The V call is TRBV7-8, the J call TRBJ2-7; D not resolved. The V and J ends lost 4 bases and 0 bases respectively, with 10 bases between them. The germline CDR1 and CDR2 sequences are SGHVS and FQNEAQ. CDR3 length: 14 amino acids. As DNA, the CDR3 is TGTGCCAGCAGCTATCGACGGAACTCCTACGAGCAGTACTTC. Residues: CASSYRRNSYEQYF.